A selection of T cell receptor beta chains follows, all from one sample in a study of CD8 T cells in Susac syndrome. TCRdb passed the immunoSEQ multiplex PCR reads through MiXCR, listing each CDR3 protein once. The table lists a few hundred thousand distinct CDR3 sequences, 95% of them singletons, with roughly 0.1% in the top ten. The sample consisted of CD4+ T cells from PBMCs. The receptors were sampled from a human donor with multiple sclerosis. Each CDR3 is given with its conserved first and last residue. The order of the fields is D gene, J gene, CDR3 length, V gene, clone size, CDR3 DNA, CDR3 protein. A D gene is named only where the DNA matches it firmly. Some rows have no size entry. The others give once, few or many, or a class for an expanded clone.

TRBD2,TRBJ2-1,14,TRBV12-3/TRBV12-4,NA,TGTGCCAGTAGCCGGGGGAGGGGAGCAAGGGAGCAGTTCTTC,CASSRGRGAREQFF
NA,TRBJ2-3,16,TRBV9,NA,TGTGCCAGCAGCGTAGGGACGACCTCCCTCACAGATACGCAGTATTTT,CASSVGTTSLTDTQYF
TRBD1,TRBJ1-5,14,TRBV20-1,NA,TGCAGTGCTAGAATAGGGGGCGTGAATCAGCCCCAGCATTTT,CSARIGGVNQPQHF
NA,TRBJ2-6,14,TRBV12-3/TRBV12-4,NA,TGTGCCAGCAGTTTAAGGGTCGGGGCCAACGTCCTGACTTTC,CASSLRVGANVLTF
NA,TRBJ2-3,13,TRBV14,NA,TGTGCCAGCAGCCAAGCGCGGAAGAATACGCAGTATTTT,CASSQARKNTQYF
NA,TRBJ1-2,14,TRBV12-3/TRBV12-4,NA,TGTGCCAGCAGTTTAGCCGGGACTAGAAAAGGCTACACCTTC,CASSLAGTRKGYTF
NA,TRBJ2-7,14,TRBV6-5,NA,TGTGCCAGCATCCGACAGGCGGGTTCTTACGAGCAGTACTTC,CASIRQAGSYEQYF
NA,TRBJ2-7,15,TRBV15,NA,TGTGCCACCAGAGAGCTCGGGCCCCTGTTTGGGGAGCAGTACTTC,CATRELGPLFGEQYF
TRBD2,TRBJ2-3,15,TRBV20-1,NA,TGCAGTGCTAGTCAAACTAGCGGACCTGGAGATACGCAGTATTTT,CSASQTSGPGDTQYF
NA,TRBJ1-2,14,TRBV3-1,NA,TGTGCCAGCAGCCAAGGATCAGCTAACTATGGCTACACCTTC,CASSQGSANYGYTF
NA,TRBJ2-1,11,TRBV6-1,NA,TGTGCCAGCAGTGAAGAGAATGAGCAGTTCTTC,CASSEENEQFF
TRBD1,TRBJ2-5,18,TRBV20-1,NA,TGCAGTGCGCCCGACAAAGGAGGACAGGGATCGGCATCAGAGACCCAGTACTTC,CSAPDKGGQGSASETQYF
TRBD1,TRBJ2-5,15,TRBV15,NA,TGTGCCACCAGCAGAGGGTCGGGACAGCAAGAGACCCAGTACTTC,CATSRGSGQQETQYF
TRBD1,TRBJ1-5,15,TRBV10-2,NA,TGCGCCAGCAGTGCGGACAGGGCGGGCAATCAGCCCCAGCATTTT,CASSADRAGNQPQHF
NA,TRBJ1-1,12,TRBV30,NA,TGTGCCTGGAGTGTGTTGAACACTGAAGCTTTCTTT,CAWSVLNTEAFF
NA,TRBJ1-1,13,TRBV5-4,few,TGTGCCAGCAGCTTGAAGGTGAACACTGAAGCTTTCTTT,CASSLKVNTEAFF
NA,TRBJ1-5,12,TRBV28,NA,TGTGCCAGCAGTTCCCCTATACTTGGCCAGCATTTT,CASSSPILGQHF
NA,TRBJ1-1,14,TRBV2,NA,TGTGCCAGCAGCTTTCTTGTGGAGAACACTGAAGCTTTCTTT,CASSFLVENTEAFF
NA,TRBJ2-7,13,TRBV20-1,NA,TGCAGTGCTAGGCAGGACTTGAACTACGAGCAGTACTTC,CSARQDLNYEQYF
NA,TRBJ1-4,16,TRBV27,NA,TGTGCCAGCAGTTTGGGATTCTCAATAACTAATGAAAAACTGTTTTTT,CASSLGFSITNEKLFF
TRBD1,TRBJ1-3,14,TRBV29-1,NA,TGCAGCGTCGGGAAAACAGGGGCTGGAAACACCATATATTTT,CSVGKTGAGNTIYF
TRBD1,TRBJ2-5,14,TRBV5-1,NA,TGCGCCAGCAGCCCGACAGGGGCGGGAGAGACCCAGTACTTC,CASSPTGAGETQYF
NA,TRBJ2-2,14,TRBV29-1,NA,TGCAGCGTTGATGACCAGGACGGCACCGGGGAGCTGTTTTTT,CSVDDQDGTGELFF
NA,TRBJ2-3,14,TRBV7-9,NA,TGTGCCAGCAGTCCCGGGATGGGGGGAGATACGCAGTATTTT,CASSPGMGGDTQYF
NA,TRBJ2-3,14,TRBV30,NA,TGTGCCTGGAGTGTCGGTGGTAAGGCAGATACGCAGTATTTT,CAWSVGGKADTQYF
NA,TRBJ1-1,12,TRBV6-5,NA,TGTGCGAGTCAGACCATGAACACTGAAGCTTTCTTT,CASQTMNTEAFF
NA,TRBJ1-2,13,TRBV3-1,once,TGTGCCAGCAGCCAAGAAGGGTTTGCCGGCTACACCTTC,CASSQEGFAGYTF
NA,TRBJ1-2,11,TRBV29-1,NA,TGCAGCGTTGCTGGGTCCTATGGCTACACCTTC,CSVAGSYGYTF
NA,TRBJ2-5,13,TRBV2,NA,TGTGCCAGTTCCGAGGTAACCCAAGAGACCCAGTACTTC,CASSEVTQETQYF
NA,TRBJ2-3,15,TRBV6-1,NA,TGTGCCAGCAGTGCTGGACCGGCTAGCACAGATACGCAGTATTTT,CASSAGPASTDTQYF
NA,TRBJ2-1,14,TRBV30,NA,TGTGCCTGGAACGTTCTCTTTTCCTACAATGAGCAGTTCTTC,CAWNVLFSYNEQFF
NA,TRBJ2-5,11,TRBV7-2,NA,TGTGCCAGCAGCAATTGGGAGACCCAGTACTTC,CASSNWETQYF
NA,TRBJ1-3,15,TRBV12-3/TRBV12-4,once,TGTGCCAGCAGTTTGCGGGTATTCTCTGAAAACACCATATATTTT,CASSLRVFSENTIYF
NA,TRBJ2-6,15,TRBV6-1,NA,TGTGCCAGCAGTGACCGGGGACGTGGGGCCAACGTCCTGACTTTC,CASSDRGRGANVLTF
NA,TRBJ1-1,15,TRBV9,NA,TGTGCCAGCAGCGTAGGGGACGGACTGAACACTGAAGCTTTCTTT,CASSVGDGLNTEAFF
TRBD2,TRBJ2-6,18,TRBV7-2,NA,TGTGCCAGCAGCCAGGGGTCTAGCGGGGCTGGTGGGGCCAACGTCCTGACTTTC,CASSQGSSGAGGANVLTF
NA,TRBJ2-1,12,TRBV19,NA,TGTGCCAGTAGTATCTCGGCCGGCGAGCAGTTCTTC,CASSISAGEQFF
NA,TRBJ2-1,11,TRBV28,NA,TGTGCCAGCAGCCGTCGGGCCACCCTCCTCTTC,CASSRRATLLF
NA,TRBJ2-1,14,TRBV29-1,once,TGCAGCGCACCTGGGACTCCTGGATGGAATGAGCAGTTCTTC,CSAPGTPGWNEQFF
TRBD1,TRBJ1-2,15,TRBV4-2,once,TGTGCCAGCAGCCAATTGGCAGGGGGCAACTATGGCTACACCTTC,CASSQLAGGNYGYTF
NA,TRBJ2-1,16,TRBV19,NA,TGTGCCACTGCCAAGATTCCCAACTCACAGTACAATGAGCAGTTCTTC,CATAKIPNSQYNEQFF
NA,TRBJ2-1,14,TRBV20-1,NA,TGCAGTGCTAGAGTAGCGGTCACCTACAATGAGCAGTTCTTC,CSARVAVTYNEQFF
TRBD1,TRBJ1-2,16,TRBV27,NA,TGTGCCAGCAGTTTTGGTGGAACAGGACAGGGGCGCGGCTACACCTTC,CASSFGGTGQGRGYTF
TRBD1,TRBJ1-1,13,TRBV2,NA,TGTGCCATCCGGACAGGGGAGAACACTGAAGCTTTCTTT,CAIRTGENTEAFF